This T cell receptor beta chain appears in the sequencing data of a study of shared clonotypes between healthy human individuals. Terminally differentiated effector memory CD45RA+ cells were excluded from the naive CD8 cells, which were CD45RO-negative and positively selected for CCR7. Germline lookup yields CDR1 MNHEY and CDR2 SMNVEV (reference sequence). CDR3 length equals 15 residues. J was trimmed by 7 bases and V by 6 bases; bases with no gene match: 14. Clones were read by immunoSEQ multiplex PCR, and TCRdb kept only the in-frame ones, dropping some. The sample holds approximately 600,000 clones, around 95% seen once.

The chain combines TRBV27 with TRBJ2-7, with TRBD1 identical over 8 bases. This receptor was obtained from a young woman in good health. The sample taken for sequencing was naive CD8+ T cells sorted from blood. CDR3 nucleotides: TGTGCCAGCAGGCCAATCCGACAGGGGCTGAGAGAGCAGTACTTC. It yields the protein CASRPIRQGLREQYF.